The 23 T cell receptor beta chains below come from one sample, sequenced in a study of shared clonotypes between healthy human individuals. Sequencing used immunoSEQ multiplex PCR; TCRdb keeps in-frame clones, though not all of them. The sample lists 950,000 to 1,300,000 clones; approximately 76% were seen once. Sequenced sample: memory CD4+ T cells sorted from blood. Subset specified: CD45RA-negative fraction. These receptors were collected from a man between 18 and 35 years old in good health.

J is TRBJ2-3 and V is TRBV10-1; 9 nucleotides agree with TRBD2. CDR1 WNHNN and CDR2 SYGVQD come from the germline V gene (reference sequence). Germline trimming cut 7 bases from V and 5 bases from J; bases unmatched to any gene: 7. The length of the CDR3 is 14 residues. The DNA of the CDR3 is TGCGCCAGCAACCCTCGACTAGCGGAAGATACGCAGTATTTT. It specifies CASNPRLAEDTQYF.

J is TRBJ2-5 and V is TRBV6-5; TRBD1 might be the D (7 bases). Germline CDR1 reads MNHEY; CDR2 reads SVGAGI. V lost 4 bases and J 5 bases, leaving 14 bases between the germline ends. This CDR3 spans 14 amino acids. The CDR3 region is CASSSLTGRETQYF. The CDR3 nucleotides are TGTGCCAGCAGTTCCTTGACAGGGAGGGAGACCCAGTACTTC.

This clone was counted ten times or more. Different DNA sequences within this sample yield the same CDR3. The CDR3 nucleotides are TGTGCCAGCAGCTTTAGCGGGGGGCGTCGCACAGATACGCAGTATTTT. This encodes CASSFSGGRRTDTQYF. The chain joins TRBV5-4 to TRBJ2-3, with TRBD2 matching 10 bases. V was pared by 2 bases and J by 1 base, with 4 bases of the junction left unmatched. Germline CDR1 and CDR2: SGHNT and YYREEE (reference sequence). There are 16 residues in the CDR3.

The chain recombines TRBV28 with TRBJ1-1; 8 positions match TRBD1. CDR3 length: 15 amino acids. CDR1 and CDR2 from the germline V gene are MDHEN and SYDVKM. V was clipped by 5 bases and J by 6 bases; unmatched bases: 11. The CDR3 DNA is TGTGCCAGCAGTCTCCCAGGGGGCGCGAGGGCTGAAGCTTTCTTT. Its protein is CASSLPGGARAEAFF.

The V call is TRBV11-2, the J call TRBJ2-7; 7 bases line up with TRBD1. Per the germline V gene, CDR1 is SGHAT and CDR2 is FQNNGV. Germline trimming cut 3 bases from V and 7 bases from J; bases unmatched to any gene: 18. The CDR3 is 17 residues long. CDR3: CASSFNRGVNMQYEQYF. The CDR3 nucleotides are TGTGCCAGCAGCTTCAACAGGGGTGTAAATATGCAATATGAGCAGTACTTC.

This clone was seen a few times. The CDR3 sequence is CASSTGYFGTEAFF. The DNA of the CDR3 is TGTGCCAGCAGTACAGGATATTTCGGGACTGAAGCTTTCTTT. The rearrangement joins TRBV9 to TRBJ1-1; D might be TRBD1 (5 bases). The CDR3 is 14 amino acids. V lost 5 bases and J 5 bases, leaving 16 bases between the germline ends. Germline CDR1 is SGDLS and CDR2 is YYNGEE.

The V call is TRBV7-8, the J call TRBJ1-3; D is unclear. The length of the CDR3 is 14 residues. Germline V gene sequence: CDR1 SGHVS, CDR2 FQNEAQ. The germline V and J ends were trimmed by 2 bases and 6 bases, with 11 bases remaining between them. CDR3 sequence: CASSLLGPVNTIYF. CDR3 in DNA: TGTGCCAGCAGCTTATTGGGTCCAGTAAACACCATATATTTT.

This clone appeared many times. CDR3 region: CASSQEDSGQEGEQYF. CDR3 nucleotide sequence: TGCGCCAGCAGCCAAGAGGATAGCGGCCAGGAGGGCGAGCAGTACTTC. V gene TRBV4-3 combines with J gene TRBJ2-7; weak D call: TRBD2 (6 bases). The CDR3 spans 16 residues. Germline V gene sequence: CDR1 LGHNA, CDR2 YSLEER. Trimming removed 0 bases from V and 6 bases from J, with 18 bases in between.

The chain combines TRBV10-3 with TRBJ1-3; D gene unclear. The V gene's germline CDR1 is ENHRY and CDR2 SYGVKD. The CDR3 contains 15 residues. V was pared by 2 bases and J by 5 bases, with 13 bases between. CDR3 DNA: TGTGCCATCAGTGAGAGTGGCAGCACCAGAAACACCATATATTTT. It translates to CAISESGSTRNTIYF.

V and J are TRBV27 and TRBJ1-2, with 9 bases that match TRBD1. Germline CDR1 is MNHEY and CDR2 is SMNVEV (reference sequence). This CDR3 is built from 13 residues. Losses at the gene ends were 6 bases for V and 8 bases for J; bases not matched to a gene: 7. Here the CDR3 DNA reads TGTGCCAGCAGGCCGACAGGGGGTGGGGGCTACACCTTC. It specifies CASRPTGGGGYTF.

The chain links TRBV19 to TRBJ2-2; 10 bases are a match to TRBD2. This CDR3 is built from 15 residues. After removal of 6 bases from V and 5 bases from J, the junction contained 6 bases not matched to a gene. The germline V gene encodes CDR1 LNHDA and CDR2 SQIVND (reference sequence). This CDR3 reads CASSPSGRFTGELFF. CDR3 sequence (DNA): TGTGCCAGTAGCCCTAGCGGGAGATTTACCGGGGAGCTGTTTTTT.

The gene calls are TRBV5-1 and TRBJ2-1; 16 positions agree with TRBD2. CDR3 length: 17 residues. The V gene end was trimmed by 4 bases and the J gene end by 7 bases; junction bases not matched to a gene: 8. CDR1 and CDR2 from the germline V gene are SGHRS and YFSETQ. The CDR3 spells CASSPGTSGGAGNEQFF. In nucleotides, the CDR3 is TGCGCCAGCAGCCCCGGGACTAGCGGGGGGGCGGGTAATGAGCAGTTCTTC.

This clone appeared many times. This sequence joins TRBV19 and TRBJ1-2; D gene ambiguous. The CDR3 is made up of 13 amino acids. CDR1 LNHDA and CDR2 SQIVND come from the germline V gene (reference sequence). Trimming pared 6 bases from V and 4 bases from J, leaving 12 bases between. The CDR3 DNA reads as TGTGCCAGTAGCTTTAACATCGGCTATGGCTACACCTTC. This encodes CASSFNIGYGYTF.

This sequence joins TRBV7-2 and TRBJ2-1; weak D call: TRBD1 (5 bases). This CDR3 has 17 amino acids. The germline CDR1 and CDR2 sequences are SGHTA and FQGNSA. Trimming took 5 bases from V and 3 from J, leaving 20 bases between them. The CDR3 region is CASSEFYRTLGYNEQFF. CDR3 nucleotide sequence: TGTGCCAGCAGCGAATTCTACAGGACCCTAGGCTACAATGAGCAGTTCTTC.

The rearrangement joins TRBV6-5 to TRBJ1-1, with a weak D call TRBD1 (6 bases). Germline values: CDR1 MNHEY, CDR2 SVGAGI. V lost 6 bases, J lost 4 bases, and 18 bases lay in between. The CDR3 totals 15 residues. CDR3 DNA: TGTGCCAGCAGGAAGGGGGGGGGAGGAGGCACTGAAGCTTTCTTT. It specifies CASRKGGGGGTEAFF.

The V and J genes are TRBV2 and TRBJ1-3; 7 positions match TRBD1. This CDR3 has 14 amino acids. Losses at the gene ends were 10 bases for V and 2 bases for J; bases not matched to a gene: 8. Per the germline V gene, CDR1 is SNHLY and CDR2 is FYNNEI. CDR3: CATTPDRAGNTIYF. Here the CDR3 DNA reads TGTGCCACGACGCCTGACAGGGCTGGAAACACCATATATTTT.

V gene TRBV9 combines with J gene TRBJ1-6; maybe TRBD1 (5 bases). Germline loops: CDR1 SGDLS, CDR2 YYNGEE. The CDR3 extends over 14 amino acids. The V gene lost 4 bases and the J gene lost 10 bases, with 15 bases spanning the gap. The CDR3 DNA is TGTGCCAGCAGCAACTTGGGGGGTAGCTCACCCCTCCACTTT. It yields the protein CASSNLGGSSPLHF.

The chain joins TRBV9 to TRBJ2-5, with D perhaps TRBD2 (6 bases). V lost 4 bases, J lost 2 bases, and 15 bases lay in between. The CDR3 consists of 15 residues. In germline, CDR1 is SGDLS, CDR2 YYNGEE. The CDR3 DNA sequence: TGTGCCAGCAGCCCCCGACTAGAAAATCAAGAGACCCAGTACTTC. Its translation: CASSPRLENQETQYF. Drawing the rest from reference TRBV9 and TRBJ2-5, the complete variable domain is DSGVTQTPKHLITATGQRVTLRCSPRSGDLSVYWYQQSLDQGLQFLIQYYNGEERAKGNILERFSAQQFPDLHSELNLSSLELGDSALYFCASSPRLENQETQYFGPGTRLLVL.

V gene TRBV9 combines with J gene TRBJ1-6, with a possible D match to TRBD1 (6 bases). The CDR3 spans 14 residues. Germline CDR1 and CDR2: SGDLS and YYNGEE. V was trimmed by 3 bases and J by 5 bases, leaving 9 bases between them. The CDR3 loop reads CASSAPGDNSPLHF. DNA for the CDR3: TGTGCCAGCAGCGCCCCAGGGGATAATTCACCCCTCCACTTT.

The chain couples TRBV27 to TRBJ2-3, with 9 positions matching TRBD2. The CDR3 is made up of 17 amino acids. V shed 5 bases and J 1 base; nucleotides not matched to a gene: 10. CDR1 and CDR2 from the germline V gene are MNHEY and SMNVEV (reference sequence). The CDR3 sequence is CASSLRGAGGRTDTQYF. The CDR3 nucleotides read TGTGCCAGCAGTCTCAGGGGAGCGGGGGGACGCACAGATACGCAGTATTTT.

This clone was seen a few times. The rearrangement uses TRBV5-1 and TRBJ1-2; D ambiguous. The ends were cut back, 5 bases at V and 8 bases at J, with 10 bases in the middle. The CDR3 is 11 amino acids. The germline CDR1 and CDR2 sequences are SGHRS and YFSETQ. In DNA, the CDR3 is TGCGCCAGCAGTGGTGGGGTAGGCTACACCTTC. As protein: CASSGGVGYTF.

The chain is built from TRBV5-1 and TRBJ1-4; D unclear. Trimming removed 1 base at V and 0 bases at J, with 10 bases between. The CDR3 covers 16 residues. The germline V gene has CDR1 SGHRS and CDR2 YFSETQ. The CDR3 loop reads CASSLTGETTNEKLFF. CDR3 DNA sequence: TGCGCCAGCAGCTTGACCGGGGAGACAACTAATGAAAAACTGTTTTTT.

J is TRBJ2-3 and V is TRBV13; D gene unclear. V dropped 5 bases and J dropped 1 base, with 4 bases sitting between them. This CDR3 region has 12 residues. Per the germline V gene, CDR1 is PRHDT and CDR2 is FYEKMQ (reference sequence). CDR3 protein: CASSTRTDTQYF. The CDR3 DNA reads as TGTGCCAGCAGCACCCGCACAGATACGCAGTATTTT.